This entry is about one TCR beta chain. Its antigen is not known. Germline loops: CDR1 MDHEN, CDR2 SYDVKM. This CDR3 spans 12 amino acids. V dropped 8 bases and J dropped 8 bases, with 13 bases sitting between them. TCRB transcripts that were expressed got sequenced, as all of the isolated RNA had been reverse transcribed. This table comes from immunoSEQ multiplex PCR, and its TCRdb copy is limited to in-frame clones, with some not included. In the table there are about 160,000 clones, approximately 9% of which are singletons. This sample was included in a study of beta chain features in type 1 diabetes. Whole-study context: Analysis included around 100 million sorted cells drawn from all samples. Notes on the study in general: Among all four CD4+ subsets, Type 1 diabetes patients had TCRB CDR3s that were moderately but significantly shorter. Over-representation of high TCR-expressing cells was a possible consequence of cDNA sequencing.

Sample: central memory CD4+ T cells from blood. The V gene is TRBV28, the J gene TRBJ1-3; no firm D call. The TCR comes from a woman between 18 and 30 years old with type 1 diabetes. CDR3 in amino acids: CASRSTADTIYF. The DNA of the CDR3 is TGTGCCAGCCGGTCGACTGCGGACACCATATATTTT.